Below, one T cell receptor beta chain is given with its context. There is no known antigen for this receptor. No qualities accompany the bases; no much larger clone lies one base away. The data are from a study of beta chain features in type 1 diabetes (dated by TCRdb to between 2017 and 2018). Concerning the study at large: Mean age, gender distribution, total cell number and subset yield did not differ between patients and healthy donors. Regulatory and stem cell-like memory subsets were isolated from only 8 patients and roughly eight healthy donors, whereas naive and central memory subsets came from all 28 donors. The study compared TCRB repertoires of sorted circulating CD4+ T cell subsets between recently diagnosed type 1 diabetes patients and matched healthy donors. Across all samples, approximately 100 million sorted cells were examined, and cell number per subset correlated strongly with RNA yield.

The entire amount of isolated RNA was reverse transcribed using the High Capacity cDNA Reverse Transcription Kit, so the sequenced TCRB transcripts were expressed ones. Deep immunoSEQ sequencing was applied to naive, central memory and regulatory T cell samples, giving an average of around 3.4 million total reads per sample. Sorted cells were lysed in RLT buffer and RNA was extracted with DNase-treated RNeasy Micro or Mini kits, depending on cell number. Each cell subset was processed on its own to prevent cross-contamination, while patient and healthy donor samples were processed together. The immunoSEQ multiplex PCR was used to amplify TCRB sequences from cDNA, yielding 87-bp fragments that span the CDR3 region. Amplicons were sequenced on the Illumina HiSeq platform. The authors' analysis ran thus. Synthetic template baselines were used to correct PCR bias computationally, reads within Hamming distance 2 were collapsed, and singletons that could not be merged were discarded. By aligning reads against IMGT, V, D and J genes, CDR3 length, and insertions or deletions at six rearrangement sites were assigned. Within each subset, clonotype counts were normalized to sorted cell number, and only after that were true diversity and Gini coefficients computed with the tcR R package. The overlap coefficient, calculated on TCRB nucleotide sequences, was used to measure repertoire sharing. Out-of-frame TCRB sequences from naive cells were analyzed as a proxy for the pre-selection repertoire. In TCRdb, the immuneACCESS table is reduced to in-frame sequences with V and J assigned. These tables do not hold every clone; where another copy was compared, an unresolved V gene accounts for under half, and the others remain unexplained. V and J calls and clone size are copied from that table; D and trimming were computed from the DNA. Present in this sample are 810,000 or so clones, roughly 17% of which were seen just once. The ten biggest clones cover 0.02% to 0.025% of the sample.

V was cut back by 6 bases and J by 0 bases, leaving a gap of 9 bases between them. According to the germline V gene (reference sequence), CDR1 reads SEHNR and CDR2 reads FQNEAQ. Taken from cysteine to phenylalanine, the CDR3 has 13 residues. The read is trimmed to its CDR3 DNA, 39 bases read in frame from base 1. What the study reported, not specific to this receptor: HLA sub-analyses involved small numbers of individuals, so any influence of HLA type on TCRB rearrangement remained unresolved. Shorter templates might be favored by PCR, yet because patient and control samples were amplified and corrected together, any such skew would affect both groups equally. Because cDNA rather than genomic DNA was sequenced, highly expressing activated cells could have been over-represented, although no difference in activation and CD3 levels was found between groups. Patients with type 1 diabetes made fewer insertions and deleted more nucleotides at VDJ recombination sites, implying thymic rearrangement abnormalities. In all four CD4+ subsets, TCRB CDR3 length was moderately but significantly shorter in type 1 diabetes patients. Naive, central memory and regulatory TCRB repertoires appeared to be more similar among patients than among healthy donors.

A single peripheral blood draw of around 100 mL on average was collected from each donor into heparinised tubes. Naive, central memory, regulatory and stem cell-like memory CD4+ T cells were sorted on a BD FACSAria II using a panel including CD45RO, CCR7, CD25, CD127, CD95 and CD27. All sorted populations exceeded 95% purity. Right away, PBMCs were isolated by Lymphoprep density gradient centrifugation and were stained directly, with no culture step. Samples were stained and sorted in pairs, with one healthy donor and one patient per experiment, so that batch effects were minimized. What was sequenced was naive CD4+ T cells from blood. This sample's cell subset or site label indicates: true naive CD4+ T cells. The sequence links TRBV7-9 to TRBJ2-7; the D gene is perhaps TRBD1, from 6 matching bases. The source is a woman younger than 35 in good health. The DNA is TGTGCCAGCAGACAGGGCCTCTCCTACGAGCAGTACTTC. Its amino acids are CASRQGLSYEQYF.